This T cell receptor (beta chain) stems from a study of blood T cells in healthy people across ages. Through a sample-barcoded 5' primer and a J-beta primer mix, a second PCR was run for about 6 to 11 cycles. TCRdb used MiXCR to reprocess the 5' RACE reads, holding one entry per CDR3 protein. This sample yields 1.8 million or so distinct CDR3 sequences, of which around 42% are seen a single time; 20% to 25% belongs to the top ten. General study points: Diversity was higher, and naive CD4+ cells more numerous, in long-lived donors than in aged donors.

At least ten counts were recorded for this clonotype. Its antigen is undetermined. Per sample, extraction of total RNA gave at least 5 micrograms in every case. The V and J ends lost 5 bases and 5 bases respectively, with 13 bases between them. Germline values: CDR1 SQVTM, CDR2 ANQGSEA. The CDR3 is made up of 12 amino acids. The sequence derives from a human donor in good health. Specimen: blood. This chain joins TRBV29-1 and TRBJ2-7; possibly TRBD1 or TRBD2 for D (6 bases each). CDR3 nucleotide sequence: TGCAGCGTTCCAGGGGCGGGGAACGAGCAGTACTTC. Protein sequence: CSVPGAGNEQYF.